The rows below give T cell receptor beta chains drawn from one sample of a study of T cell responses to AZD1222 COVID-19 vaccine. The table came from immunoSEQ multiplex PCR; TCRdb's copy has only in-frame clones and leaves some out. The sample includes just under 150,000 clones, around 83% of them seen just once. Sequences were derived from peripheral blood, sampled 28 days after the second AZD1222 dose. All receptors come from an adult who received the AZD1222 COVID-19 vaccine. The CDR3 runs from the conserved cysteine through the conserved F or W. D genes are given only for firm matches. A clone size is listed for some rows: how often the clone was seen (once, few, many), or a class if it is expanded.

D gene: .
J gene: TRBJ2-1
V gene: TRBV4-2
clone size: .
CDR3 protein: CASSLSASAMYNEQFF
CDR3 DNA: TGTGCCAGCAGCCTTTCGGCTAGCGCCATGTACAATGAGCAGTTCTTC

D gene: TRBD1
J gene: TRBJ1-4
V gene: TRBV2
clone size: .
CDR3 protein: CASSEVQGAAEKLFF
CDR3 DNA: TGTGCCAGCAGTGAGGTGCAGGGGGCAGCTGAAAAACTGTTTTTT

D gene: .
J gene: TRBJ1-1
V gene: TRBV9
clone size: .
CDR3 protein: CASSVTGSNTEAFF
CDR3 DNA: TGTGCCAGCAGCGTTACAGGGTCAAACACTGAAGCTTTCTTT

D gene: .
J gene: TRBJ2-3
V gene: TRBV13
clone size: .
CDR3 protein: CASSLRGATSTDTQYF
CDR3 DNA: TGTGCCAGCAGCTTAAGGGGGGCGACTAGCACAGATACGCAGTATTTT

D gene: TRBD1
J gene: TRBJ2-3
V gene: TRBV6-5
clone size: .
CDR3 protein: CASSGQGTDTQYF
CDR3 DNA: TGTGCCAGCTCGGGACAGGGGACAGATACGCAGTATTTT

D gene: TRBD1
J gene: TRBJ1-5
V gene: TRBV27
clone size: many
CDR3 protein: CASSPGTGVQPQHF
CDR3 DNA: TGTGCCAGCAGTCCTGGGACAGGGGTTCAGCCCCAGCATTTT

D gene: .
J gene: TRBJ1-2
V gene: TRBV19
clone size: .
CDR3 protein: CASSLGQNYGYTF
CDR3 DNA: TGTGCCAGTAGTTTAGGCCAGAACTATGGCTACACCTTC

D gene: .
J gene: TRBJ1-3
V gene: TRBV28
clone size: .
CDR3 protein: CAARRQNSGNTIYF
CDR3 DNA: TGTGCCGCACGGAGACAAAACTCTGGAAACACCATATATTTT

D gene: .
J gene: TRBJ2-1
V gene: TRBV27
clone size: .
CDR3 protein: CASSLGAIGIEYNEQFF
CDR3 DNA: TGTGCCAGCAGTTTAGGGGCTATTGGTATTGAATACAATGAGCAGTTCTTC

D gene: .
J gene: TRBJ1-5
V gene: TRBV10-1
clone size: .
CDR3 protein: CASNLVPRNSNQPQHF
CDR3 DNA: TGCGCCAGCAACCTCGTTCCGCGAAATAGCAATCAGCCCCAGCATTTT

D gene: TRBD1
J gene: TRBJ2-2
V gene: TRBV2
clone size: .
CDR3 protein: CASRDRGTGELFF
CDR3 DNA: TGTGCCAGCCGGGACAGGGGAACCGGGGAGCTGTTTTTT

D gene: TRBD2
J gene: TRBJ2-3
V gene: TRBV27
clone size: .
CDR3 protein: CASSFLLAGGEEDTQYF
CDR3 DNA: TGTGCCAGCAGTTTTCTGCTAGCGGGAGGGGAGGAAGATACGCAGTATTTT

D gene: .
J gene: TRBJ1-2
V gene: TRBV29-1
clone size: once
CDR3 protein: CSVEQVRGYTF
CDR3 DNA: TGCAGCGTTGAGCAGGTCCGCGGCTACACCTTC

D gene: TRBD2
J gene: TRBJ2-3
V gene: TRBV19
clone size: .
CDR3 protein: CASSGRALDTQYF
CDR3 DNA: TGTGCCAGCAGCGGGAGGGCCTTAGATACGCAGTATTTT

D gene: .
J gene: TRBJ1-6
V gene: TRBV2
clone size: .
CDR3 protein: CAKSASGSPLHF
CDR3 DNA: TGTGCCAAGTCAGCCTCAGGTTCACCCCTCCACTTT

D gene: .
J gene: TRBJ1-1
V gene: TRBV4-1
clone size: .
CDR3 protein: CASSPRGGDTEAFF
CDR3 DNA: TGCGCCAGCAGCCCTCGCGGGGGCGACACTGAAGCTTTCTTT

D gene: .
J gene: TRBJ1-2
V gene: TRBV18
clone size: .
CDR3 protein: CASSPPLDSLVGGYTF
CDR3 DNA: TGTGCCAGCTCACCCCCTTTGGACAGTCTAGTTGGAGGCTACACCTTC

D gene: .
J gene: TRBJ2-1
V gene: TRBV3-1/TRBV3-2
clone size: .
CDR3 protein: CASSQDRVTPSSYNEQFF
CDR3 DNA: TGTGCCAGCAGCCAAGATAGGGTTACCCCAAGCTCCTACAATGAGCAGTTCTTC

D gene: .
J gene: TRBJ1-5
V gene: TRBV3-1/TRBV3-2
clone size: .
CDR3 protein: CASSQGINTEQPQHF
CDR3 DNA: TGTGCCAGCAGCCAAGGGATCAATACCGAACAGCCCCAGCATTTT

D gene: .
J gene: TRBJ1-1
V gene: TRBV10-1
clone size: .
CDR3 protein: CASSDPRTNTEAFF
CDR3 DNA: TGCGCCAGCAGTGATCCCAGGACGAACACTGAAGCTTTCTTT

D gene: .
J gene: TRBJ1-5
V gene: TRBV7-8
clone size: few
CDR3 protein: CASSSGGRGRPQPQHF
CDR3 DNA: TGTGCCAGCAGCTCCGGGGGGAGGGGTAGGCCTCAGCCCCAGCATTTT

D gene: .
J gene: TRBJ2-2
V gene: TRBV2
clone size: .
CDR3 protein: CASSDSKTGELFF
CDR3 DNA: TGTGCCAGCAGTGATAGTAAGACCGGGGAGCTGTTTTTT

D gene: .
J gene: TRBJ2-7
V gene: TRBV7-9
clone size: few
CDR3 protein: CASSWTEGEQYF
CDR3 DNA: TGTGCCAGCAGCTGGACCGAAGGCGAGCAGTACTTC

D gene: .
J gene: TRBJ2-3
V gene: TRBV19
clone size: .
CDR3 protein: CASSIIADTQYF
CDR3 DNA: TGTGCCAGTAGTATAATTGCAGATACGCAGTATTTT

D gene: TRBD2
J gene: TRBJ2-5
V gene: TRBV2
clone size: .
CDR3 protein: CASLIRLAGGEETQYF
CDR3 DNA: TGTGCCAGCTTGATTAGACTAGCGGGAGGGGAAGAGACCCAGTACTTC